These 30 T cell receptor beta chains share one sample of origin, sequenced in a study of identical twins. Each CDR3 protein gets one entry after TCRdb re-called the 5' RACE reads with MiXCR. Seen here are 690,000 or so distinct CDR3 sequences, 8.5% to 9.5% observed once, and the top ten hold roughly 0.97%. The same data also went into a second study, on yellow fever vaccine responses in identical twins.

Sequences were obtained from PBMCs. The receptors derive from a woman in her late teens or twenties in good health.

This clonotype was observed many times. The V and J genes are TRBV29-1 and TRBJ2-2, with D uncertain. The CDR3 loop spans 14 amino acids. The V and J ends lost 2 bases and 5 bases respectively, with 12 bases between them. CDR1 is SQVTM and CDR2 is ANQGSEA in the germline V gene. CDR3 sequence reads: CSVEPRPLTGELFF. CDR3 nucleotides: TGCAGCGTTGAACCGAGACCCCTAACCGGGGAGCTGTTTTTT.

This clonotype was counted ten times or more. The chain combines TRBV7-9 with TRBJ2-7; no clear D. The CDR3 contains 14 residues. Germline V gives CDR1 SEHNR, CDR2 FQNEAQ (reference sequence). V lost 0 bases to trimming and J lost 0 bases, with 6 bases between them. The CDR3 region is CASSLAANSYEQYF. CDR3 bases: TGTGCCAGCAGCTTAGCAGCCAACTCCTACGAGCAGTACTTC. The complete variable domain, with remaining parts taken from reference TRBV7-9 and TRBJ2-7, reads DTGVSQNPRHKITKRGQNVTFRCDPISEHNRLYWYRQTLGQGPEFLTYFQNEAQLEKSRLLSDRFSAERPKGSFSTLEIQRTEQGDSAMYLCASSLAANSYEQYFGPGTRLTVT.

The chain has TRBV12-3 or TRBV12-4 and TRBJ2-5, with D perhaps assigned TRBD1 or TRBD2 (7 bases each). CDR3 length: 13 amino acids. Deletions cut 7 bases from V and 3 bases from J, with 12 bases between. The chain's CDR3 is CASTPGGEETQYF. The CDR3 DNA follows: TGTGCCAGCACTCCAGGGGGGGAAGAGACCCAGTACTTC.

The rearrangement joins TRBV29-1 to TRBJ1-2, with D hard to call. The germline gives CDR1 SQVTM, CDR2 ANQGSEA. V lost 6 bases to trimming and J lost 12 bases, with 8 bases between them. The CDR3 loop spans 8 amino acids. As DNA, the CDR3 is TGCAGCGTAGCCGACAACACCTTC. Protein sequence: CSVADNTF.

The CDR3 DNA follows: TGTGCCAGTACACGGGGGTTAGGGCAGCCCCAGCATTTT. Its protein is CASTRGLGQPQHF. The chain is built from TRBV19 and TRBJ1-5, with D maybe TRBD1 (5 bases). The V gene lost 7 bases and the J gene lost 7 bases, with 14 bases spanning the gap. CDR1 LNHDA and CDR2 SQIVND come from the germline V gene (reference sequence). The CDR3 runs 13 residues.

CDR3 DNA sequence: TGCATCAGCGGGACTTACACAGATACGCAGTATTTT. Amino acids: CISGTYTDTQYF. The V call is TRBV29-1, the J call TRBJ2-3, with 7 positions matching TRBD2. This CDR3 comprises 12 residues. Germline V lookup: CDR1 SQVTM, CDR2 ANQGSEA.

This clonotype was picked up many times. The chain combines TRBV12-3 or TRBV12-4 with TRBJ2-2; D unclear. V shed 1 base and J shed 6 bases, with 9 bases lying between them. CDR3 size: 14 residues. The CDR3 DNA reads TGTGCCAGCAGTTTAGGAATGGCTGCCGGGGAGCTGTTTTTT. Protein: CASSLGMAAGELFF.

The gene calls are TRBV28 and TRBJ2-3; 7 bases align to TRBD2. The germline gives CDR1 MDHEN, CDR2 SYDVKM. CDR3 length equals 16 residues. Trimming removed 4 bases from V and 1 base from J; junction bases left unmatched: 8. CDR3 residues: CASSSVGGSGTDTQYF. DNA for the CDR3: TGTGCCAGCAGTTCCGTGGGGGGGTCGGGCACAGATACGCAGTATTTT.

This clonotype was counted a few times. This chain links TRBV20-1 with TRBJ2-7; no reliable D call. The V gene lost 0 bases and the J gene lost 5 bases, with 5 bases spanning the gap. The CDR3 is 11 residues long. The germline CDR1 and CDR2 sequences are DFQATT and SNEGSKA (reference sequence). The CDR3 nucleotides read TGCAGTGCTAGAGATCCCAACGAGCAGTACTTC. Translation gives CSARDPNEQYF.

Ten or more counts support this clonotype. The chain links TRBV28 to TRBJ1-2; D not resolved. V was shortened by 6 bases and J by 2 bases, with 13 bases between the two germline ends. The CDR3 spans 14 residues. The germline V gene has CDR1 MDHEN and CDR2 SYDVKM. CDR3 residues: CASRKGGSNYGYTF. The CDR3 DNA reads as TGTGCCAGCAGGAAGGGCGGATCGAACTATGGCTACACCTTC.

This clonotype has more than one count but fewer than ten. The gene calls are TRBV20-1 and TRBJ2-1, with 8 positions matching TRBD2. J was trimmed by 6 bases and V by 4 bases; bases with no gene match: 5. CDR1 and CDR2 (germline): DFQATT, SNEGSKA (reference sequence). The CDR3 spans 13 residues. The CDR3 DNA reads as TGCAGTGCTATCGGGAGGGCCCCCAATGAGCAGTTCTTC. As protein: CSAIGRAPNEQFF.

The CDR3 nucleotides are TGCAGCGTACGAACGAGCGGGGGCACAGATACGCAGTATTTT. Protein sequence: CSVRTSGGTDTQYF. This sequence joins TRBV29-1 and TRBJ2-3; TRBD2 matches 7 bases. This CDR3 is 14 amino acids long. Germline V CDR1 and CDR2: SQVTM, ANQGSEA. The junction had 7 bases not matched to a gene; V was cut back by 6 bases and J by 1 base.

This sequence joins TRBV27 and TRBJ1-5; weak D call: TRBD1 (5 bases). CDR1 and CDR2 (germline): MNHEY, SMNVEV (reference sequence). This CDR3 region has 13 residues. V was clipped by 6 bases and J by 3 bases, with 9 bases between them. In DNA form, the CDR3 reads TGTGCCAGCAGCACAGGCCCCAATCAGCCCCAGCATTTT. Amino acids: CASSTGPNQPQHF.

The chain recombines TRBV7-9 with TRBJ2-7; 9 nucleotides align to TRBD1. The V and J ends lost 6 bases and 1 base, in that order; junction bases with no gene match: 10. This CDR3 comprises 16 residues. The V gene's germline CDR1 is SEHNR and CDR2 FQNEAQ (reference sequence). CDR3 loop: CASRTVQGAKSYEQYF. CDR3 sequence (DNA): TGTGCCAGCAGAACAGTACAGGGGGCAAAGTCCTACGAGCAGTACTTC.

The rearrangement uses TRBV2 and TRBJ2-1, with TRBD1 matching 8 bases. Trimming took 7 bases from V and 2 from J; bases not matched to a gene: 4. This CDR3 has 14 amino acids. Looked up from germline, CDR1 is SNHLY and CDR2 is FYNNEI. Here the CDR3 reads CASKSGGAYNEQFF. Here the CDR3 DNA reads TGTGCCAGCAAATCAGGGGGCGCCTACAATGAGCAGTTCTTC.

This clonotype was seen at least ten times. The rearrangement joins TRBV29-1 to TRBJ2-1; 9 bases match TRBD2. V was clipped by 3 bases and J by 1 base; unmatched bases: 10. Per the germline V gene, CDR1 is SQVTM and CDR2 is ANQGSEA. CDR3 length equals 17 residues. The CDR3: CSVDRSGGARSYNEQFF. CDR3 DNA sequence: TGCAGCGTTGATCGTAGCGGGGGTGCGAGGTCCTACAATGAGCAGTTCTTC.

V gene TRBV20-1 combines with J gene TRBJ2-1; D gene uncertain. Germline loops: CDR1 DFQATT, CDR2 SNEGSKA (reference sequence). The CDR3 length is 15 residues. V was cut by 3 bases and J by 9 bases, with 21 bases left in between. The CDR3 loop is CSARDLDWATGEQFF. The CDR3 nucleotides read TGCAGTGCTAGGGACCTCGACTGGGCTACGGGTGAGCAGTTCTTC.

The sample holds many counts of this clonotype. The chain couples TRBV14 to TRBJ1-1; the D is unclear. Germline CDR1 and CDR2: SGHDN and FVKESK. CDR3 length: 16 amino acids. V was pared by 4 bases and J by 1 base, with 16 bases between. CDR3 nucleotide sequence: TGTGCCAGCAGCCCCGCCACAGCGAGGCAGAACACTGAAGCTTTCTTT. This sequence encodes CASSPATARQNTEAFF. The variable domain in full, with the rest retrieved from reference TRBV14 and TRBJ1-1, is EAGVTQFPSHSVIEKGQTVTLRCDPISGHDNLYWYRRVMGKEIKFLLHFVKESKQDESGMPNNRFLAERTGGTYSTLKVQPAELEDSGVYFCASSPATARQNTEAFFGQGTRLTVV.

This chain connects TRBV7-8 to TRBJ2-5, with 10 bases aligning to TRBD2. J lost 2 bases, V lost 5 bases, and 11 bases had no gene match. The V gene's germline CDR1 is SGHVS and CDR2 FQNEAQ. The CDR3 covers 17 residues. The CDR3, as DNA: TGTGCCAGCAGCCCCAGGTGGCTAGCGGGGGCGCAAGAGACCCAGTACTTC. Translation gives CASSPRWLAGAQETQYF. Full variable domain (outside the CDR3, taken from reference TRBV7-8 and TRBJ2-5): GAGVSQSPRYKVAKRGQDVALRCDPISGHVSLFWYQQALGQGPEFLTYFQNEAQLDKSGLPSDRFFAERPEGSVSTLKIQRTQQEDSAVYLCASSPRWLAGAQETQYFGPGTRLLVL.

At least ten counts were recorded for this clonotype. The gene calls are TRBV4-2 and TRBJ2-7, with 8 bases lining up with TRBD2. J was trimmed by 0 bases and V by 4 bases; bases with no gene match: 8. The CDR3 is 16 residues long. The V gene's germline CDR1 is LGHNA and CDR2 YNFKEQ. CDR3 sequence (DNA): TGTGCCAGCAGCCCCCAGACTAGCGCGAGCTCCTACGAGCAGTACTTC. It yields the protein CASSPQTSASSYEQYF.

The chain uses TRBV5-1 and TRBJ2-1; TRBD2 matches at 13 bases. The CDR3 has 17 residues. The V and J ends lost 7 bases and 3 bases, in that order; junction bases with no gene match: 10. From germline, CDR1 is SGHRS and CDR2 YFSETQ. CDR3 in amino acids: CASGLGLAGSFYNEQFF. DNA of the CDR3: TGCGCCAGCGGACTGGGACTAGCGGGAAGCTTCTACAATGAGCAGTTCTTC.

The CDR3 DNA is TGTGCCAGCAGCTCCAATAGGGGAACGGAGACCCAGTACTTC. Translating it yields CASSSNRGTETQYF. The rearrangement links TRBV7-3 to TRBJ2-5; possible D gene TRBD1, 5 bases. V was pared by 4 bases and J by 5 bases, with 14 bases between. CDR1 is SGHTA and CDR2 is FQGTGA in the germline V gene. This CDR3 spans 14 amino acids. Full variable domain (outside the CDR3, taken from reference TRBV7-3 and TRBJ2-5): GAGVSQTPSNKVTEKGKYVELRCDPISGHTALYWYRQSLGQGPEFLIYFQGTGAADDSGLPNDRFFAVRPEGSVSTLKIQRTERGDSAVYLCASSSNRGTETQYFGPGTRLLVL.

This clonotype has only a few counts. Here the CDR3 DNA reads TGTGCCAGCAGTTTAATAGGACTGCCTAACTATGGCTACACCTTC. It yields the protein CASSLIGLPNYGYTF. This chain connects TRBV28 to TRBJ1-2; D unclear. CDR1 and CDR2 (germline): MDHEN, SYDVKM. V lost 2 bases, J lost 0 bases, and 10 bases lay in between. This CDR3 is built from 15 residues.

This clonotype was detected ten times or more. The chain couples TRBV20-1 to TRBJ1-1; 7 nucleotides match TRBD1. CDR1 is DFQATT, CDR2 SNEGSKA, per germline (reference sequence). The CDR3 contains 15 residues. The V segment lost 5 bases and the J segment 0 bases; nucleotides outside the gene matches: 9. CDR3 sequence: CSAPHGQVMNTEAFF. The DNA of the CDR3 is TGCAGTGCTCCTCATGGACAGGTGATGAACACTGAAGCTTTCTTT.

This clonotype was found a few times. The CDR3 is CASSIDLGVEETQYF. In nucleotides, the CDR3 is TGTGCCAGTAGTATAGATCTCGGTGTAGAAGAGACCCAGTACTTC. The gene calls are TRBV19 and TRBJ2-5; D unresolved. CDR1 and CDR2 (germline): LNHDA, SQIVND (reference sequence). The CDR3 has 15 amino acids. The ends were cut back, 0 bases at V and 3 bases at J, with 11 bases in the middle.

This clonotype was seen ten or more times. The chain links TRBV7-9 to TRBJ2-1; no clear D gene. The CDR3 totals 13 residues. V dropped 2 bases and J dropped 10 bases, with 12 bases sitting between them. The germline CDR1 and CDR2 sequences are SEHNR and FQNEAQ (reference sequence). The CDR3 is CASSLILAREQFF. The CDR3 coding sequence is TGTGCCAGCAGCTTAATCTTGGCCAGGGAGCAGTTCTTC. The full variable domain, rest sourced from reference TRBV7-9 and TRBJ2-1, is DTGVSQNPRHKITKRGQNVTFRCDPISEHNRLYWYRQTLGQGPEFLTYFQNEAQLEKSRLLSDRFSAERPKGSFSTLEIQRTEQGDSAMYLCASSLILAREQFFGPGTRLTVL.

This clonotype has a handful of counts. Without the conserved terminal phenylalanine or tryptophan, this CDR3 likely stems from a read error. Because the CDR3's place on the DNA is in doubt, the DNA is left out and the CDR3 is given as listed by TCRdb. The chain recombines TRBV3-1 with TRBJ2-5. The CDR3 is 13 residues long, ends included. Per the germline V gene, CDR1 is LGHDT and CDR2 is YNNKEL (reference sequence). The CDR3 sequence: CASSQESTQVRIL.

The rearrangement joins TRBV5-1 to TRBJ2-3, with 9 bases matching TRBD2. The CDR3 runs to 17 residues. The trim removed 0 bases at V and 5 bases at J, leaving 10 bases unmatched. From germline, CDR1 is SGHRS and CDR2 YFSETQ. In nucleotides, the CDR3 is TGCGCCAGCAGCTTGGCCATCGCGGGAGGGCCTTTAGATACGCAGTATTTT. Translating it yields CASSLAIAGGPLDTQYF. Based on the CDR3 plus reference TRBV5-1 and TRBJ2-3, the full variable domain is KAGVTQTPRYLIKTRGQQVTLSCSPISGHRSVSWYQQTPGQGLQFLFEYFSETQRNKGNFPGRFSGRQFSNSRSEMNVSTLELGDSALYLCASSLAIAGGPLDTQYFGPGTRLTVL.

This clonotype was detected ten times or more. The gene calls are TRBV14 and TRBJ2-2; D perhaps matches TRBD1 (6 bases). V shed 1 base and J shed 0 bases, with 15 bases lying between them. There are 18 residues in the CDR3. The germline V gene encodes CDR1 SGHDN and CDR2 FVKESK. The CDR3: CASSQASQGRANTGELFF. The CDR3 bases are TGTGCCAGCAGCCAAGCCTCCCAGGGGCGAGCGAACACCGGGGAGCTGTTTTTT.

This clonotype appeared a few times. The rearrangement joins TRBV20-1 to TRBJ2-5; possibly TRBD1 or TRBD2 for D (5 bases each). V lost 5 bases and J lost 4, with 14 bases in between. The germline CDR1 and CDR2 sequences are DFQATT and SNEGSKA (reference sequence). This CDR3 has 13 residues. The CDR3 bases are TGCAGTGCTTCCGAACCAGGGAGAGAGACCCAGTACTTC. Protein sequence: CSASEPGRETQYF.